This TCR beta chain was found in a study of CD8+ T cells in alopecia areata. After isolation, RNA underwent reverse transcription to generate cDNA as the sequencing template. Generated by immunoSEQ multiplex PCR, the TCRdb table keeps only in-frame clones and is missing some. The table records tens of thousands of clones, roughly 60% of them present only once. V gave up 6 bases and J gave up 8 bases, with 14 bases separating them. The germline V gene encodes CDR1 MNHNY and CDR2 SVGAGI (reference sequence). The CDR3 covers 12 residues. The sequence came from a human donor with alopecia areata. The chain joins TRBV6-6 to TRBJ2-7, with D unclear. This material consisted of CD8+ T cells sorted from blood, taken at week 0. CDR3: CASSRTHPKQYF. CDR3 DNA sequence: TGTGCCAGCAGCCGGACCCACCCCAAGCAGTACTTC.